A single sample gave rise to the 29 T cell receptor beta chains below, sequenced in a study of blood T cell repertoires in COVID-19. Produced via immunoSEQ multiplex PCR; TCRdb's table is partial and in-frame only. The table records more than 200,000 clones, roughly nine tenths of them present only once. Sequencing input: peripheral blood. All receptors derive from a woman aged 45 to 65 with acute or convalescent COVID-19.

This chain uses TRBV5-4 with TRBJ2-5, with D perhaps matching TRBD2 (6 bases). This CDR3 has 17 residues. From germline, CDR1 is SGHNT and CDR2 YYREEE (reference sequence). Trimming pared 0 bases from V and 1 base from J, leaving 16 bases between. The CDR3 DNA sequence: TGTGCCAGCAGCTTGGCCAGGGAGGAACACGGCCAAGAGACCCAGTACTTC. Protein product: CASSLAREEHGQETQYF.

CDR3 in DNA: TGTGCCAGCAGTAAAACAGGGATCGGGGCCAACGTCCTGACTTTC. This gives the protein CASSKTGIGANVLTF. This sequence joins TRBV2 and TRBJ2-6; weak D call: TRBD1 (6 bases). Germline V lookup: CDR1 SNHLY, CDR2 FYNNEI. V was trimmed by 5 bases and J by 4 bases, leaving 12 bases between them. The CDR3 runs 15 residues.

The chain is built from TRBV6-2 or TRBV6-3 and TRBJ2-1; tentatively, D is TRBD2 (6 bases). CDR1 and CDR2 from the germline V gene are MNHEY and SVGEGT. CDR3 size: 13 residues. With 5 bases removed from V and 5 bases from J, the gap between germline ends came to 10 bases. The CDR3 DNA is TGTGCCAGCAGTCCCGCGGGGAACAATGAGCAGTTCTTC. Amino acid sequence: CASSPAGNNEQFF.

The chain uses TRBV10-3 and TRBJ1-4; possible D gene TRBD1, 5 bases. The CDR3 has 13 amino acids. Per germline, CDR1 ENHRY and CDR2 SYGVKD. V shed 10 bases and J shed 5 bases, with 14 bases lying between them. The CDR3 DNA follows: TGTGCCACTAAACAGGATCAAAATGAAAAACTGTTTTTT. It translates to CATKQDQNEKLFF.

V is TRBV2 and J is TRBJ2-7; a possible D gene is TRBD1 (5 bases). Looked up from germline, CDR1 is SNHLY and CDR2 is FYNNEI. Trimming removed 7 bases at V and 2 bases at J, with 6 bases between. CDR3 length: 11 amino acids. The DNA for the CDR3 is TGTGCCAGCACGACAGCCTACGAGCAGTACTTC. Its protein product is CASTTAYEQYF.

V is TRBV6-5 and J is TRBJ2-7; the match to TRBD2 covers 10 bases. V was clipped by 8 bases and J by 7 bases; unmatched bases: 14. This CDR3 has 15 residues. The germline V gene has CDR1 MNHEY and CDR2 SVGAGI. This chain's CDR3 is CASHPRLAGDGEQYF. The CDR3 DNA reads TGTGCCAGCCACCCTCGGCTAGCGGGAGATGGTGAGCAGTACTTC.

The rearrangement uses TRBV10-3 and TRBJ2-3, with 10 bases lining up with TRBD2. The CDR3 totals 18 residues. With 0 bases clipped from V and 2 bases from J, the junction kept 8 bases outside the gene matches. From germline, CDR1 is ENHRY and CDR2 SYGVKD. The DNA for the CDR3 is TGTGCCATCAGTGAGTCGGTATTAGCGGGAGGTCCCACAGATACGCAGTATTTT. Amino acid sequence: CAISESVLAGGPTDTQYF.

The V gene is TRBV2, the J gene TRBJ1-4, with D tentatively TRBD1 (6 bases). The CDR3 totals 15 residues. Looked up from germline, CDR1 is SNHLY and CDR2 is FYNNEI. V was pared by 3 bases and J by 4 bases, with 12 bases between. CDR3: CASSDGGQSNEKLFF. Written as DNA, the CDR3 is TGTGCCAGCAGTGATGGAGGACAGAGTAATGAAAAACTGTTTTTT.

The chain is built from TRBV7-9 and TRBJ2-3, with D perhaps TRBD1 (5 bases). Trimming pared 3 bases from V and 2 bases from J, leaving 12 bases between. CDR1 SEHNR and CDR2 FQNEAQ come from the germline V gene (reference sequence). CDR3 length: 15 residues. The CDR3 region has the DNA TGTGCCAGCAGCTTGTCCCCCAGGGTCACAGATACGCAGTATTTT. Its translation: CASSLSPRVTDTQYF.

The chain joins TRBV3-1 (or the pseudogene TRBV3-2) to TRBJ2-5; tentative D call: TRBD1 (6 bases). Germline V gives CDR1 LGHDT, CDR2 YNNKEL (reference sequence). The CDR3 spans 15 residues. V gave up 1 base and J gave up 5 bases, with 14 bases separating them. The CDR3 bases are TGTGCCAGCAGCCAAGGTGGGAGCAGGGGTGAGACCCAGTACTTC. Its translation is CASSQGGSRGETQYF.

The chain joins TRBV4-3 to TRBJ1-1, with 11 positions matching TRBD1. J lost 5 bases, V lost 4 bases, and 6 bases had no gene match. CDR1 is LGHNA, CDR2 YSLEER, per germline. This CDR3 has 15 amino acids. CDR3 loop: CASSRWTGGQTEAFF. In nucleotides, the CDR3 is TGCGCCAGCAGCCGTTGGACAGGGGGCCAGACTGAAGCTTTCTTT.

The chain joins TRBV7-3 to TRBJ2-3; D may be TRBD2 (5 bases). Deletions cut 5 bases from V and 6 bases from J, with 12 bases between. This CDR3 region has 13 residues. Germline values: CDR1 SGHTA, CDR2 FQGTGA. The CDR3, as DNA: TGTGCCAGCAGCCCTGTCGGGGTGGATACGCAGTATTTT. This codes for CASSPVGVDTQYF.

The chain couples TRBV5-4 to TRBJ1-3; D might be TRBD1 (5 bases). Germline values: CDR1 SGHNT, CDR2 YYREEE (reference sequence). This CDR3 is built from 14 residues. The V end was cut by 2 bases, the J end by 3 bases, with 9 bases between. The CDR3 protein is CASSFQGGGNTIYF. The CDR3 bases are TGTGCCAGCAGCTTCCAGGGAGGTGGAAACACCATATATTTT.

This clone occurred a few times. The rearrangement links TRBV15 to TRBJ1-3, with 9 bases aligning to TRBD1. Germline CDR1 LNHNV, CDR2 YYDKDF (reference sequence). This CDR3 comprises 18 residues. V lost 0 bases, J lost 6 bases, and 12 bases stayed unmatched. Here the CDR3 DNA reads TGTGCCACCAGCAGAGACCGAGGGACAGGGAGTCTAGTAAACACCATATATTTT. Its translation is CATSRDRGTGSLVNTIYF.

Here the CDR3 reads CATRGSGGPVDTQYF. Here the CDR3 DNA reads TGTGCCACCAGAGGTAGCGGGGGTCCTGTTGATACGCAGTATTTT. The chain carries TRBV24-1 and TRBJ2-3; 9 bases map to TRBD2. Germline values: CDR1 KGHDR, CDR2 SFDVKD. This CDR3 comprises 15 residues. V was clipped by 7 bases and J by 6 bases; unmatched bases: 10.

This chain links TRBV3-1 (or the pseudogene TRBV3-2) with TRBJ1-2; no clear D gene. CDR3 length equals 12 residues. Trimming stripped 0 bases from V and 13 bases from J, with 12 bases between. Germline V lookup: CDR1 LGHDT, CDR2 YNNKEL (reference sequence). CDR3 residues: CASSQDMSSCTF. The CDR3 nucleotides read TGTGCCAGCAGCCAAGATATGTCCTCTTGCACCTTC.

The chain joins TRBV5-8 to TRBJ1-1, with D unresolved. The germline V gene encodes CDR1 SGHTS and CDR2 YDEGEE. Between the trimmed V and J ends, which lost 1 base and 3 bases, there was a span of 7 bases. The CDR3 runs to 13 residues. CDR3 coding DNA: TGTGCCAGCAGCTTGCAGTCATACACTGAAGCTTTCTTT. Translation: CASSLQSYTEAFF.

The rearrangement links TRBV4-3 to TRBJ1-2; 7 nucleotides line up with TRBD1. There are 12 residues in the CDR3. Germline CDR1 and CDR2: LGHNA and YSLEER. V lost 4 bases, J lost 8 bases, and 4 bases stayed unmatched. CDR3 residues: CASSPPGGGYTF. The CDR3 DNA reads TGCGCCAGCAGCCCACCAGGGGGGGGCTACACCTTC.

The CDR3 DNA follows: TGTGCCAGCAGTTACCGCCGGGACAGAGAAAACACTGAAGCTTTCTTT. It yields the protein CASSYRRDRENTEAFF. The genes are TRBV6-6 and TRBJ1-1, with TRBD1 matching over 7 bases. V was clipped by 2 bases and J by 2 bases; unmatched bases: 8. The CDR3 covers 16 residues. The germline gives CDR1 MNHNY, CDR2 SVGAGI (reference sequence).

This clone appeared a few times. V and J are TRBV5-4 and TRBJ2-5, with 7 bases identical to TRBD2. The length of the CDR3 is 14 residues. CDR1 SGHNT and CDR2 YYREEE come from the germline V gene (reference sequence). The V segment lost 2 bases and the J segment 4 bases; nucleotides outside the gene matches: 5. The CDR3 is CASSFSSGVETQYF. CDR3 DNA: TGTGCCAGCAGCTTCTCCAGCGGGGTAGAGACCCAGTACTTC.

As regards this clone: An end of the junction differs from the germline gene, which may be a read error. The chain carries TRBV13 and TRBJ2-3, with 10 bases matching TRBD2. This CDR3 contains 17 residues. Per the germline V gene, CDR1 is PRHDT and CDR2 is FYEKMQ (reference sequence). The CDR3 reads CASSLGLAGGQADTQYF. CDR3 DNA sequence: TGTGCCAGCAGCCTAGGATTAGCGGGGGGCCAGGCAGATACGCAGTATTTT.

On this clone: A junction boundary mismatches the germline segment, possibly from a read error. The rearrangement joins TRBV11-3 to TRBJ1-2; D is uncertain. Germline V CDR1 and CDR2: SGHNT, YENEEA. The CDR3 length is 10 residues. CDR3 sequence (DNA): TGTGCCAGCCCGGCTAGACGGGAGGCCTTC. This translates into CASPARREAF.

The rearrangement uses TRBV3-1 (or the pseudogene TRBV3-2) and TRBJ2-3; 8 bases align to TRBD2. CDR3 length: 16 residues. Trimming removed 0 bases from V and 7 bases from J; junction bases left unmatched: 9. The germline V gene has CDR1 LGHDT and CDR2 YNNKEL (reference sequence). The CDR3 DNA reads TGTGCCAGCAGCCAAGATCCAGCGGGAGCGGCCCATACGCAGTATTTT. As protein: CASSQDPAGAAHTQYF.

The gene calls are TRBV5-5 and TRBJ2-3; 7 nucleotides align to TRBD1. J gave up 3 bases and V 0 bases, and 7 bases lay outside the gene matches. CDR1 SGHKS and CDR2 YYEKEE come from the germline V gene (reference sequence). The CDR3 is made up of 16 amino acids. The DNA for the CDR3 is TGTGCCAGCAGCTTGGAAAGGTCAGGGGGAACAGATACGCAGTATTTT. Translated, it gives CASSLERSGGTDTQYF.

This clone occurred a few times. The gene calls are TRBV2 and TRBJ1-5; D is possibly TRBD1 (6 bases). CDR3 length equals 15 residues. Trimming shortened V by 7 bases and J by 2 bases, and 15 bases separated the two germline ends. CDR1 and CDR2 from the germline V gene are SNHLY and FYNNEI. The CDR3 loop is CASNPGPGGNQPQHF. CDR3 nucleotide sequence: TGTGCCAGCAATCCGGGACCAGGGGGCAATCAGCCCCAGCATTTT.

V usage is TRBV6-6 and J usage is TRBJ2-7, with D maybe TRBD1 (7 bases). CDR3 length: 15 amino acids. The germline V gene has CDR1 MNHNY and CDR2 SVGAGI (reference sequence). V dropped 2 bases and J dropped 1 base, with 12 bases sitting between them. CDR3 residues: CASSYETGRSYEQYF. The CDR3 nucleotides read TGTGCCAGCAGTTACGAGACAGGGAGGTCCTACGAGCAGTACTTC.

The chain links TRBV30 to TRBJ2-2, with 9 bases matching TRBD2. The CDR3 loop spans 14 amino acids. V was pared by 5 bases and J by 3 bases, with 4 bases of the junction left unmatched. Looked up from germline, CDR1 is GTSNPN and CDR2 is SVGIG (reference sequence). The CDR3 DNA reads TGTGCCTGGGGGGGACTAGCAGACACCGGGGAGCTGTTTTTT. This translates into CAWGGLADTGELFF.

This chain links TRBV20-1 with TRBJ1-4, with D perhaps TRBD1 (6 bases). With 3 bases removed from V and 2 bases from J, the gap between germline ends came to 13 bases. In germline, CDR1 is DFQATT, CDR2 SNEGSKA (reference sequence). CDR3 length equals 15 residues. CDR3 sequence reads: CSASDQGTTNEKLFF. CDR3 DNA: TGCAGTGCTAGTGATCAGGGGACCACTAATGAAAAACTGTTTTTT.

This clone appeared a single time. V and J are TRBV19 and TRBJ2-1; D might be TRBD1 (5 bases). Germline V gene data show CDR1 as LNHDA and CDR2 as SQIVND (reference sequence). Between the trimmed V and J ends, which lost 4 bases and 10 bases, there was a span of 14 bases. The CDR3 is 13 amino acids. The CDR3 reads CASSRGQAAEQFF. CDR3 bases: TGTGCCAGTAGTAGGGGCCAAGCTGCCGAGCAGTTCTTC. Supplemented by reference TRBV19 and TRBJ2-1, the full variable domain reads DGGITQSPKYLFRKEGQNVTLSCEQNLNHDAMYWYRQDPGQGLRLIYYSQIVNDFQKGDIAEGYSVSREKKESFPLTVTSAQKNPTAFYLCASSRGQAAEQFFGPGTRLTVL.